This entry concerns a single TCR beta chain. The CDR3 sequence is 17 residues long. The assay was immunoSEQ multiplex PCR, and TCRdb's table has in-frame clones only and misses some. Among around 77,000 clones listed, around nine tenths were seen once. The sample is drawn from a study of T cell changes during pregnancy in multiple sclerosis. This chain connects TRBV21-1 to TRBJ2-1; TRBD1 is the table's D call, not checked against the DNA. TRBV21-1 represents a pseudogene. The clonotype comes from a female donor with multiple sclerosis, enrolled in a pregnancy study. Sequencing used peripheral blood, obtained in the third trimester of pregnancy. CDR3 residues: CASSKEAGQGRINEQFF. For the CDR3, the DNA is TGTGCCAGCAGCAAAGAAGCCGGACAGGGGAGAATCAATGAGCAGTTCTTC.